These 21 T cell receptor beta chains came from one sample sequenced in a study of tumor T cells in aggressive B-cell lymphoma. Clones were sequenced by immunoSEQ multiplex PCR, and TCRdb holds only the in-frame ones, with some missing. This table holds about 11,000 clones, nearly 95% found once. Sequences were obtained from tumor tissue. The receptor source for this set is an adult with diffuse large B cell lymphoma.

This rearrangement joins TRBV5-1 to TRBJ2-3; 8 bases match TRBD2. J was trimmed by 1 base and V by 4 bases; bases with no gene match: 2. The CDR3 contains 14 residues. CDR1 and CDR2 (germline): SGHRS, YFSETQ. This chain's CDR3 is CASSLSGGTDTQYF. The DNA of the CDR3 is TGCGCCAGCAGCCTTAGCGGGGGCACAGATACGCAGTATTTT.

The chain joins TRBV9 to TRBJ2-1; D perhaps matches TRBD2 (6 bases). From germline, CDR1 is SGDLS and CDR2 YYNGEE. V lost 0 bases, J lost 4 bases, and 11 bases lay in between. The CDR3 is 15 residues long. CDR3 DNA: TGTGCCAGCAGCGTAGGGAGCGGGCATTACAATGAGCAGTTCTTC. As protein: CASSVGSGHYNEQFF.

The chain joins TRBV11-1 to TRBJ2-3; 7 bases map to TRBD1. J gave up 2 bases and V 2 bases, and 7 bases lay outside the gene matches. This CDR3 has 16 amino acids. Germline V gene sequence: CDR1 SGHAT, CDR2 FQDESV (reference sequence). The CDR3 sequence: CASSLLTTGPTDTQYF. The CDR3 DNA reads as TGTGCCAGCAGCTTACTTACGACAGGGCCCACAGATACGCAGTATTTT.

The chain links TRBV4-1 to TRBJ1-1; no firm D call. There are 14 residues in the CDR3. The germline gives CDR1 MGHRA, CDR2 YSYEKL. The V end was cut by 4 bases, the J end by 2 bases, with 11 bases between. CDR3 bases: TGCGCCAGCAGCCCCAAAGAGGTTAACACTGAAGCTTTCTTT. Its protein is CASSPKEVNTEAFF.

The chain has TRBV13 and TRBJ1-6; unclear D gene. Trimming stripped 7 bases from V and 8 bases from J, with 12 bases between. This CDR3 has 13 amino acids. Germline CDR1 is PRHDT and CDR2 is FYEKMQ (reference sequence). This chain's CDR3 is CASTPSTDSPLHF. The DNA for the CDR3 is TGTGCCAGCACACCTAGCACGGATTCACCCCTCCACTTT.

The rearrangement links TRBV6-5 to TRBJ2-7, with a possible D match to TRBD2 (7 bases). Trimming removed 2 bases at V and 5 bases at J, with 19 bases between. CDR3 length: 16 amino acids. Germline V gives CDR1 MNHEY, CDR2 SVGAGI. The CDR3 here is CASSYVVLGGAHEQYF. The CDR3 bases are TGTGCCAGCAGTTACGTGGTCTTGGGGGGGGCTCACGAGCAGTACTTC.

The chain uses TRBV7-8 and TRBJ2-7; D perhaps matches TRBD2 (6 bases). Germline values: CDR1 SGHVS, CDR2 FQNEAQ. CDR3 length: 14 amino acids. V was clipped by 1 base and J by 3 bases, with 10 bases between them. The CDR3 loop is CASSLVIGSYEQYF. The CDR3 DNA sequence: TGTGCCAGCAGCTTAGTGATCGGGAGCTACGAGCAGTACTTC.

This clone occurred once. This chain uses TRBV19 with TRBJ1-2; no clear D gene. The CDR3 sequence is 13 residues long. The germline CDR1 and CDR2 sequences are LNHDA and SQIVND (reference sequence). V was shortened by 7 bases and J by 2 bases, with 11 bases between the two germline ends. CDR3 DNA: TGTGCCAGTACCCCCGGGGTGAACTATGGCTACACCTTC. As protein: CASTPGVNYGYTF. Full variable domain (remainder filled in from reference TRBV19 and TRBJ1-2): DGGITQSPKYLFRKEGQNVTLSCEQNLNHDAMYWYRQDPGQGLRLIYYSQIVNDFQKGDIAEGYSVSREKKESFPLTVTSAQKNPTAFYLCASTPGVNYGYTFGSGTRLTVV.

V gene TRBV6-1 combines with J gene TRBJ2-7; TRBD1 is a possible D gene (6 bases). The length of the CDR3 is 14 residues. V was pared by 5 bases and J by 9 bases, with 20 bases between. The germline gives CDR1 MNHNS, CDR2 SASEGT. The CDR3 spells CASSPPPPLQGQYF. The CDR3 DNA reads TGTGCCAGCAGTCCCCCTCCCCCTCTACAGGGGCAGTACTTC.

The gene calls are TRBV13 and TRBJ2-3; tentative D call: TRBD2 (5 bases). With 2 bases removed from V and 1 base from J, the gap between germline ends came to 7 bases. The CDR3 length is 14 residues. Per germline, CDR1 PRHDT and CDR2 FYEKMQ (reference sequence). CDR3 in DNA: TGTGCCAGCAGCTTACCCGGGGGCACAGATACGCAGTATTTT. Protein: CASSLPGGTDTQYF.

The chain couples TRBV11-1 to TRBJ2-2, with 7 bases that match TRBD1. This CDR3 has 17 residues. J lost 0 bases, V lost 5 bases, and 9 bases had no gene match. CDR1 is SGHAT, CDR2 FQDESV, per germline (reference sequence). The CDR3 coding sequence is TGTGCCAGCAGCGATTATCCGGGACAGTCGAACACCGGGGAGCTGTTTTTT. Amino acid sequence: CASSDYPGQSNTGELFF.

The CDR3 DNA is TGTGCCAGCAGTGAATTATTCACCGGGGAGCTGTTTTTT. Translated: CASSELFTGELFF. The V gene is TRBV6-1, the J gene TRBJ2-2, with no clear D. Trimming pared 2 bases from V and 4 bases from J, leaving 5 bases between. Per germline, CDR1 MNHNS and CDR2 SASEGT. The length of the CDR3 is 13 residues.

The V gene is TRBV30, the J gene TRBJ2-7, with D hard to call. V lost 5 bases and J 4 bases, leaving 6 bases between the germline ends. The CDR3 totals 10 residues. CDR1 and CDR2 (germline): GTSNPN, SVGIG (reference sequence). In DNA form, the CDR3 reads TGTGCCTGGGGTCAGTACGAGCAGTACTTC. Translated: CAWGQYEQYF.

The CDR3 loop is CASSPTSGSYEQYF. The CDR3 DNA is TGTGCCAGCTCACCGACTAGCGGAAGCTACGAGCAGTACTTC. The V and J genes are TRBV18 and TRBJ2-7; the match to TRBD2 covers 9 bases. This CDR3 spans 14 amino acids. From germline, CDR1 is KGHSH and CDR2 LQKENI. The V segment lost 3 bases and the J segment 3 bases; nucleotides outside the gene matches: 3.

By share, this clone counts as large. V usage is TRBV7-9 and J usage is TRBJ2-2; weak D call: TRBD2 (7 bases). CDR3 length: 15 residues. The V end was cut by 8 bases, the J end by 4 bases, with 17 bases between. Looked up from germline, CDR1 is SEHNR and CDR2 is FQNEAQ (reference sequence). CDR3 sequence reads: CASRGGGLSTGELFF. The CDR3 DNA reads TGTGCCAGCCGGGGAGGGGGATTAAGCACCGGGGAGCTGTTTTTT. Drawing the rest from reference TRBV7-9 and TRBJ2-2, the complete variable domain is DTGVSQNPRHKITKRGQNVTFRCDPISEHNRLYWYRQTLGQGPEFLTYFQNEAQLEKSRLLSDRFSAERPKGSFSTLEIQRTEQGDSAMYLCASRGGGLSTGELFFGEGSRLTVL.

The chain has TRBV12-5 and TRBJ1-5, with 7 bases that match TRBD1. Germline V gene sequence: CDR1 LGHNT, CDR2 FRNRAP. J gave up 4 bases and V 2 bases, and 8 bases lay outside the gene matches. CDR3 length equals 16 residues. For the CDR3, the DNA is TGTGCTAGTGGTTTGACCCAGGACAGGAGAAATCAGCCCCAGCATTTT. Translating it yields CASGLTQDRRNQPQHF.

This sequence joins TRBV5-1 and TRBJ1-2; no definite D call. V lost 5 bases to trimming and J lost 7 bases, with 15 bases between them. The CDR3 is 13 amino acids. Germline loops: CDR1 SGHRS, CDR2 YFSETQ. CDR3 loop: CASSGARYFGYTF. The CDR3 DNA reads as TGCGCCAGCAGTGGAGCCCGCTACTTTGGCTACACCTTC.

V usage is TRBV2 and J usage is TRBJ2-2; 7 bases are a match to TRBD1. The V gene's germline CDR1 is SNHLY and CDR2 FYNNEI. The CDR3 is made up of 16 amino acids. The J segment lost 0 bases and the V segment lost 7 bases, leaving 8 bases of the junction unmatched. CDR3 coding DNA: TGTGCCAGCACCTTCGACAGGGACGCGAACACCGGGGAGCTGTTTTTT. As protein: CASTFDRDANTGELFF.

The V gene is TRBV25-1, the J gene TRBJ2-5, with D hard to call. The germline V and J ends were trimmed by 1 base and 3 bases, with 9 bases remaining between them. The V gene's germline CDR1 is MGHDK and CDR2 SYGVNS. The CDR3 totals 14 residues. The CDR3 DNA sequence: TGTGCCAGCAGTGAATGGAGAGAAAAAGAGACCCAGTACTTC. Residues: CASSEWREKETQYF.

The CDR3 region has the DNA TGTGCCAGCAGCCGGACTACCCTCAGCAGGACCCAGTACTTC. Its protein is CASSRTTLSRTQYF. The chain couples TRBV14 to TRBJ2-5, with D maybe TRBD2 (6 bases). V lost 4 bases and J 7 bases, leaving 16 bases between the germline ends. The germline CDR1 and CDR2 sequences are SGHDN and FVKESK. This CDR3 is built from 14 residues.

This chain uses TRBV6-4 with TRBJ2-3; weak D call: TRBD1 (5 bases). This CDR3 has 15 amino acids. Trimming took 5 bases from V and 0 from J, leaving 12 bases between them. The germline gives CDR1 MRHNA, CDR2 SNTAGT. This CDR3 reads CASSPTGVSTDTQYF. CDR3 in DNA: TGTGCCAGCAGTCCTACAGGAGTGAGCACAGATACGCAGTATTTT.